Given below is one T cell receptor beta chain in context. The V and J ends lost 5 bases and 1 base, in that order; junction bases with no gene match: 4. CDR1 and CDR2 from the germline V gene are MNHNS and SASEGT. This CDR3 has 15 residues. These data originate in a study of cytomegalovirus exposure and HLA in healthy donors. The data were produced by immunoSEQ multiplex PCR, yet TCRdb's version contains in-frame clones alone and is incomplete. Among over 45,000 clones listed, roughly 93% were seen once. Sequenced input: PBMCs. The chain is built from TRBV6-1 and TRBJ1-1; 10 bases fit TRBD1. This receptor was identified in a woman aged 18-29 years in good health and CMV-seronegative. CDR3 loop: CASSLGTGANTEAFF. CDR3 sequence (DNA): TGTGCCAGCAGTTTGGGGACAGGGGCGAACACTGAAGCTTTCTTT.